The T cell receptor beta chain under discussion was sequenced for a study of control samples from healthy donors and cancer patients (dated by TCRdb to about 2020). In the case of this clone: What antigen it recognizes has not been identified. No base-level quality is on record; no much larger clone is a single base apart.

The library relied on the immunoSEQ multiplex PCR assay. TCRdb obtained this table from immuneACCESS and retained in-frame rearrangements with V and J assigned. These tables miss some clones; where compared with another copy, unresolved V genes account for less than half of the shortfall, and the remainder is unexplained. A total of about 170,000 clones appear in this sample, roughly 92% of them only once. The ten largest clones represent approximately 1.4% of the sample. V ends up 1 base short and J 6 bases short, with an unmatched junction base count of 8. The CDR3 goes from the cysteine to the phenylalanine over 16 residues. Of the read, only the CDR3 DNA is kept; its 48 bases are in frame from base 1. According to the germline V gene, CDR1 reads LGHNT and CDR2 reads FRNRAP.

The V gene is TRBV12-5 and the J gene is TRBJ1-2, and 10 junction bases match TRBD1. The TCR sequence derives from a woman between 18 and 29 years old in good health. Sample: blood. The bases read TGTGCTAGTGGTTTGGCTTCGACAGGGGGCCACAATGGCTACACCTTC. This gives the protein CASGLASTGGHNGYTF.